Within the sample, the clone carrying this T cell receptor beta chain is medium-sized (0.01 to 0.1%). This record belongs to a study of blood T cell repertoires in COVID-19. Deletions cut 4 bases from V and 3 bases from J, with 16 bases between. The CDR3 is 15 residues long. CDR1 SGHNT and CDR2 YYREEE come from the germline V gene (reference sequence). As processed by the authors: Amplification of reference gene primers provided the estimated nucleated cell counts. Here immunoSEQ multiplex PCR was the method, and the copy in TCRdb shows in-frame clones only, minus some. The V and J calls and clone size come from that table; D and trimming were worked out from the DNA. Among roughly 200,000 clones listed, over 75% were seen once.

The chain joins TRBV5-4 to TRBJ1-2, with TRBD1 as a possible D gene (6 bases). This TCR was recovered from a woman aged 80 or over with active or convalescent COVID-19. The specimen was peripheral blood. The CDR3: CASSEGQTNYYGYTF. CDR3 nucleotides: TGTGCCAGCAGCGAAGGACAGACAAATTACTATGGCTACACCTTC.